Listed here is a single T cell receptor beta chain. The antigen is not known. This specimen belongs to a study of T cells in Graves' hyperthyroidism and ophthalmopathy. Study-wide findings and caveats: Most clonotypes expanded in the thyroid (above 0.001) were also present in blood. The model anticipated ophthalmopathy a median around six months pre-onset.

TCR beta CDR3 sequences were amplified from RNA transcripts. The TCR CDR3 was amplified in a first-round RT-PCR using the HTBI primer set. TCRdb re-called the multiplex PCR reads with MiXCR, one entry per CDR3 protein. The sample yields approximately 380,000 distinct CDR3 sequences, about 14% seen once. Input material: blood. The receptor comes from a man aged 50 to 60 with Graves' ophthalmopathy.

CDR3 region: CASSLSGRVPAPYYEQYF. The CDR3 DNA is TGTGCCAGCAGCTTAAGCGGGCGGGTACCAGCTCCCTACTACGAGCAGTACTTC. The rearrangement joins TRBV7-8 to TRBJ2-7; TRBD2 is a possible D gene (6 bases). Germline CDR1 SGHVS, CDR2 FQNEAQ. The CDR3 has 18 amino acids. V lost 2 bases and J 3 bases, leaving 23 bases between the germline ends.